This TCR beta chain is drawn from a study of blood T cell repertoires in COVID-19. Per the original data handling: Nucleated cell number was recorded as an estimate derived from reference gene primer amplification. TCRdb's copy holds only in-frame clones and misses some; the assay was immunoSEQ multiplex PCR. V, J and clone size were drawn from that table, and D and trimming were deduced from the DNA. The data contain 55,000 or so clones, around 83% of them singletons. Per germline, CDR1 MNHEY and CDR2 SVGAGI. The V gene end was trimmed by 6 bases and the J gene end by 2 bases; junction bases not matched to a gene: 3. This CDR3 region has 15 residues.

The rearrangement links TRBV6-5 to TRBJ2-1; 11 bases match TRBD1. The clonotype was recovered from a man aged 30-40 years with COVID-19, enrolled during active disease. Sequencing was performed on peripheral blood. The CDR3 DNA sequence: TGTGCCAGCAGGGACAGGGGGCAAACCTACAATGAGCAGTTCTTC. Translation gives CASRDRGQTYNEQFF.